This TCR beta chain was observed in a study of molecular identifiers for immune sequencing clone quantification. The germline gives CDR1 SQVTM, CDR2 ANQGSEA. The CDR3 length is 15 residues. TCRdb itself ran the PCR reads through MiXCR, one entry per CDR3 protein. The sample lists about 510,000 distinct CDR3 sequences, around 23% occurring once. Note on this clonotype: A read error is possible here, since a much larger clone lies one base away.

The chain couples TRBV29-1 to TRBJ1-1; perhaps TRBD1 as D (5 bases). The material sequenced was naive CD8+ T cells from blood, with Jurkat cell RNA spiked in. The subset: FACS-sorted CD8+CD4-CCR7+CD45RA+ naive T cells. The receptor was derived from a human donor in good health. Some libraries in this study had Jurkat cell RNA spiked in. In DNA, the CDR3 is TGCAGCGTTGAGGAATTGACAGCCATGAACACTGGAGCTTTCTTT. Amino acid sequence: CSVEELTAMNTGAFF.